Below are 10 T cell receptor beta chains sequenced from a single sample in a study of identical twins. TCRdb analysed the 5' RACE reads with MiXCR anew, one entry per CDR3 protein. Found here are 700,000 to 950,000 distinct CDR3 sequences, roughly an eighth of them singletons; the top ten hold around 1.5%. In addition, the sample was reused for a study of yellow fever vaccine responses in identical twins.

Sequences were obtained from PBMCs. The receptors originated from a woman aged 18-35 years in good health.

At least ten counts were recorded for this clonotype. The J gene is TRBJ1-3, the V gene TRBV3-1, with TRBD1 as a possible D gene (5 bases). The germline gives CDR1 LGHDT, CDR2 YNNKEL (reference sequence). The V end lost 9 bases, the J end lost 4 bases, and 16 bases lay between the germline ends. The length of the CDR3 is 14 residues. This CDR3 reads CASSIPGPGNTIYF. The CDR3 DNA reads TGTGCCAGTTCCATACCGGGACCCGGAAACACCATATATTTT.

The table lists this clonotype with a few counts. V and J are TRBV12-3 or TRBV12-4 and TRBJ2-2; possibly TRBD1 for D (5 bases). Trimming removed 4 bases from V and 4 bases from J, with 10 bases in between. The CDR3 loop spans 14 amino acids. The CDR3 DNA sequence: TGTGCCAGCAGTTCGACAGCAATCACCGGGGAGCTGTTTTTT. Translating it yields CASSSTAITGELFF.

This clonotype was observed at least ten times. The V and J genes are TRBV12-3 or TRBV12-4 and TRBJ2-3; TRBD1 aligns across 7 bases. The CDR3 loop spans 14 amino acids. V gave up 10 bases and J gave up 4 bases; unmatched junction bases: 11. CDR3 bases: TGTGCCATTCGACCGGGACAGAATCCAGATACGCAGTATTTT. It encodes CAIRPGQNPDTQYF.

This clonotype showed up just a few times. The CDR3 bases are TGTGCCAGCAGCGCAGGGACTACTATATACAATGAGCAGTTCTTC. As protein: CASSAGTTIYNEQFF. The chain links TRBV3-1 to TRBJ2-1; 7 bases align to TRBD2. CDR1 and CDR2 from the germline V gene are LGHDT and YNNKEL (reference sequence). The CDR3 is 15 amino acids. Trimming took 5 bases from V and 4 from J; bases not matched to a gene: 8.

This rearrangement joins TRBV12-3 or TRBV12-4 to TRBJ1-3; D is uncertain. The CDR3 has 11 residues. V was shortened by 7 bases and J by 4 bases, with 5 bases between the two germline ends. The CDR3: CASKWGNTIYF. CDR3 bases: TGTGCCAGCAAGTGGGGAAACACCATATATTTT.

This clonotype has a handful of counts. The chain links TRBV6-1 to TRBJ2-1; perhaps TRBD1 as D (6 bases). Deletions cut 7 bases from V and 5 bases from J, with 15 bases between. Germline V gives CDR1 MNHNS, CDR2 SASEGT. This CDR3 region has 14 residues. The CDR3 nucleotides are TGTGCCAGCACCCCGACAGGAAAGAACAATGAGCAGTTCTTC. The encoded protein is CASTPTGKNNEQFF.

The chain is built from TRBV9 and TRBJ2-2; the D call may be TRBD1 or TRBD2 (5 bases each). The length of the CDR3 is 15 residues. CDR1 SGDLS and CDR2 YYNGEE come from the germline V gene. The V end lost 3 bases, the J end lost 1 base, and 10 bases lay between the germline ends. The CDR3 reads CASSARDQNTGELFF. In DNA form, the CDR3 reads TGTGCCAGCAGCGCCCGGGACCAGAACACCGGGGAGCTGTTTTTT.

The J gene is TRBJ2-3, the V gene TRBV20-1; D not resolved. CDR1 and CDR2 from the germline V gene are DFQATT and SNEGSKA (reference sequence). Trimming removed 1 base at V and 1 base at J, with 9 bases between. The CDR3 has 14 amino acids. CDR3 coding DNA: TGCAGTGCTAGAGGCAGCTGGGGCACAGATACGCAGTATTTT. The encoded protein is CSARGSWGTDTQYF.

This clonotype has a count of ten or more. CDR3 protein: CASSPKTGPSYNEQFF. CDR3 DNA: TGTGCCAGCAGCCCCAAGACAGGGCCCTCCTACAATGAGCAGTTCTTC. The chain links TRBV7-9 to TRBJ2-1, with 7 positions matching TRBD1. V shed 5 bases, J shed 0 bases, and the junction held 7 bases outside the gene matches. CDR3 length equals 16 residues. The germline V gene encodes CDR1 SEHNR and CDR2 FQNEAQ (reference sequence).

The table lists this clonotype with a few counts. J is TRBJ2-1 and V is TRBV24-1, with D hard to call. Germline V gene sequence: CDR1 KGHDR, CDR2 SFDVKD. The V end was cut by 0 bases, the J end by 3 bases, with 8 bases between. There are 15 residues in the CDR3. This CDR3 is CATSDLSLSYNEQFF. CDR3 coding DNA: TGTGCCACCAGTGATTTGTCGCTCAGCTACAATGAGCAGTTCTTC.